The T cell receptor (beta chain) described here comes from a study of T cell responses to AZD1222 COVID-19 vaccine. Generated by immunoSEQ multiplex PCR, the TCRdb table keeps only in-frame clones and is missing some. This sample has some 95,000 clones, with roughly 90% found just once. Concerning this clone: Its antigen is as yet unknown.

Study-wide points: The CD4 TCRs associated with vaccination extended across spike and predominated at 160-218 and 743-854. White British donors predominated, females outnumbered males, and clonal diversity was possibly underestimated.

The V gene's germline CDR1 is MGHRA and CDR2 YSYEKL. Trimming removed 8 bases at V and 1 base at J, with 12 bases between. The length of the CDR3 is 13 residues. Specimen: peripheral blood, collected 28 days after the second AZD1222 dose. The TCR originated in an adult who received the AZD1222 COVID-19 vaccine. The rearrangement links TRBV4-1 to TRBJ2-7; D not resolved. In nucleotides, the CDR3 is TGCGCCAGCGCTCAGGCAGGATCCTACGAGCAGTACTTC. Translating gives CASAQAGSYEQYF.